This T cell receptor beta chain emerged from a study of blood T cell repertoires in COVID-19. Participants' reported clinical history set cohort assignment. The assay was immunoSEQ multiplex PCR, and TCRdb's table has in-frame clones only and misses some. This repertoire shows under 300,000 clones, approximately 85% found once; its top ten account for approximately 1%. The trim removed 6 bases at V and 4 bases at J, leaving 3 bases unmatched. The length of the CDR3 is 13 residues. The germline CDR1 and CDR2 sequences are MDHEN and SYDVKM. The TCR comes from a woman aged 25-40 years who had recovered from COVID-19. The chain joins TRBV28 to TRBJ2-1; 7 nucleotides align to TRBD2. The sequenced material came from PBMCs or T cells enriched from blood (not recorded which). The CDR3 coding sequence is TGTGCCAGCAGGACTAGCAATTACAATGAGCAGTTCTTC. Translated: CASRTSNYNEQFF.